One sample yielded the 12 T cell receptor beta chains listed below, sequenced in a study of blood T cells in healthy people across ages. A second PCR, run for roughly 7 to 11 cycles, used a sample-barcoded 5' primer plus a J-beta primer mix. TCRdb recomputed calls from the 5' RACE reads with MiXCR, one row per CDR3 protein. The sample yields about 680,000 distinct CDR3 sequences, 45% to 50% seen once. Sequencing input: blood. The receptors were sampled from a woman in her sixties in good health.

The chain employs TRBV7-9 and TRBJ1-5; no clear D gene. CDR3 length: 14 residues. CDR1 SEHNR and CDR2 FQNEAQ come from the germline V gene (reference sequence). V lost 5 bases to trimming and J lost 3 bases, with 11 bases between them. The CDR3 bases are TGTGCCAGCAGCCCGGGAGGAAACAATCAGCCCCAGCATTTT. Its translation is CASSPGGNNQPQHF.

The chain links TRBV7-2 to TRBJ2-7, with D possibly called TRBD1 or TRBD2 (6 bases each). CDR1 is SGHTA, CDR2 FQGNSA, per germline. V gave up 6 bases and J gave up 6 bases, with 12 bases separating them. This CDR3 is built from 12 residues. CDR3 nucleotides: TGTGCCAGCAGAAAGGGGGGCGGCGAGCAGTACTTC. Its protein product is CASRKGGGEQYF.

The CDR3 is CASSYQQGGFYEQYF. CDR3 nucleotide sequence: TGTGCCAGCAGTTACCAACAGGGTGGTTTCTACGAGCAGTACTTC. V usage is TRBV6-6 and J usage is TRBJ2-7; TRBD1 might be the D (6 bases). Germline assignment: CDR1 MNHNY and CDR2 SVGAGI (reference sequence). V dropped 2 bases and J dropped 3 bases, with 14 bases sitting between them. The CDR3 spans 15 residues.

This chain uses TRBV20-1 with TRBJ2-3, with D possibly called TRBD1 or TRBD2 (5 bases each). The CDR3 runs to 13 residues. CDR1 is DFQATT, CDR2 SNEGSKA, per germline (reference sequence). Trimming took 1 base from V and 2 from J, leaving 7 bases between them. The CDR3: CSARGDATDTQYF. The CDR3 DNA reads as TGCAGTGCTAGAGGGGACGCCACAGATACGCAGTATTTT.

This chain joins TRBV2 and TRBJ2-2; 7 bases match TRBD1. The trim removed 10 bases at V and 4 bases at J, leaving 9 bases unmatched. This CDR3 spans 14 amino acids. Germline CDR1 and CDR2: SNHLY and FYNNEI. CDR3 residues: CATARGQRTGELFF. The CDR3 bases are TGTGCCACCGCTAGGGGACAGCGCACCGGGGAGCTGTTTTTT. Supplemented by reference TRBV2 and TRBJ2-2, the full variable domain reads EPEVTQTPSHQVTQMGQEVILRCVPISNHLYFYWYRQILGQKVEFLVSFYNNEISEKSEIFDDQFSVERPDGSNFTLKIRSTKLEDSAMYFCATARGQRTGELFFGEGSRLTVL.

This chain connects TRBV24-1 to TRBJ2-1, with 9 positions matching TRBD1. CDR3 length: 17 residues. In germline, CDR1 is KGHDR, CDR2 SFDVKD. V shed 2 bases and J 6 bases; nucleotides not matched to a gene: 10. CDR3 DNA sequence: TGTGCCACCAGTGATTCAACTCCCGGGACAGGGTCCAATGAGCAGTTCTTC. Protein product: CATSDSTPGTGSNEQFF.

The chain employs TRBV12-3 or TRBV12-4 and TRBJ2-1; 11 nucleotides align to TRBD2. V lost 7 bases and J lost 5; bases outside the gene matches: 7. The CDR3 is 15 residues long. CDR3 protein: CASNPVAGGDNEQFF. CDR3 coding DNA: TGTGCCAGCAACCCGGTAGCGGGAGGGGACAATGAGCAGTTCTTC.

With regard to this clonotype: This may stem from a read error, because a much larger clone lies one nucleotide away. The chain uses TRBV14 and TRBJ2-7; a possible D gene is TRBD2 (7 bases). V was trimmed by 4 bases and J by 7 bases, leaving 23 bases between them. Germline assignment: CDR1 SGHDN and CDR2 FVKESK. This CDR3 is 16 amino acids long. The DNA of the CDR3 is TGTGCCAGCAGCCCTGGGGGGGGGCGCATGGGCAATGAGCAGTACTTC. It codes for CASSPGGGRMGNEQYF.

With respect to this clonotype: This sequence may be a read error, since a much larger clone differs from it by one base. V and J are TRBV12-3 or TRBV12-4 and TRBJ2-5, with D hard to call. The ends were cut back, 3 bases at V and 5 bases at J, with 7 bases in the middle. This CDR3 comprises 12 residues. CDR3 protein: CASSFLHETQYF. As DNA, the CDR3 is TGTGCCAGCAGTTTCCTACATGAGACCCAGTACTTC.

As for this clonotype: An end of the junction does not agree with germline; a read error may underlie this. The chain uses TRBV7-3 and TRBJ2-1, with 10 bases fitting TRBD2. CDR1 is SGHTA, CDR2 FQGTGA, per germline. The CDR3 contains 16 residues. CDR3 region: CASSRLAGVDYSEQFF. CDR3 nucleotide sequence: TGTGCCAGCAGCCGGCTAGCGGGAGTGGACTACAGTGAGCAGTTCTTC.

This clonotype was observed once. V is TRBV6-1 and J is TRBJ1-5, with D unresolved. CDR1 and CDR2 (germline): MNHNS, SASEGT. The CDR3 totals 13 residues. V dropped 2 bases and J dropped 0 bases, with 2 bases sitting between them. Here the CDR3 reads CASSESSNQPQHF. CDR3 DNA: TGTGCCAGCAGTGAATCTAGCAATCAGCCCCAGCATTTT.

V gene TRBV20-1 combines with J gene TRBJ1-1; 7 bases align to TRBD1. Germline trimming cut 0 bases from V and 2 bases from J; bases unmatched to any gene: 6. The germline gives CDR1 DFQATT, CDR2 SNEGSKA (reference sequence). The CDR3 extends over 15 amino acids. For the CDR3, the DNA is TGCAGTGCTAGAGATCGGAGACAGGGAAACACTGAAGCTTTCTTT. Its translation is CSARDRRQGNTEAFF.